A selection of T cell receptor beta chains follows, all from one sample in a study of blood T cell repertoires in COVID-19. Method: immunoSEQ multiplex PCR; TCRdb's copy keeps in-frame clones and lacks some. This table has about 280,000 clones, roughly 90% appearing once. Material for sequencing was peripheral blood. Every receptor here comes from a woman in her thirties with active or convalescent COVID-19. Both conserved end residues are part of each CDR3. Fields, in order: V gene, J gene, D gene, clone size, CDR3 DNA, CDR3 protein. D genes are given only for firm matches. Clone size, where shown, is once, few, many, or a class for clones that have expanded.

TRBV6-1	TRBJ2-7	-	-	TGTGCCAGCACAGACAGTATCTCCTACGAGCAGTACTTC	CASTDSISYEQYF
TRBV15	TRBJ1-1	TRBD1	-	TGTGCCACCAGCAGAGACAAAGGCAGGGGGTCAAGGGACACTGAAGCTTTCTTT	CATSRDKGRGSRDTEAFF
TRBV10-3	TRBJ2-5	TRBD2	few	TGTGCCATCAGTGAACTAGCGGGGGTAGAGACCCAGTACTTC	CAISELAGVETQYF
TRBV6-5	TRBJ2-7	TRBD1	few	TGTGCCAGCAGCCGGGACAGGTCAACCTACGAGCAGTACTTC	CASSRDRSTYEQYF
TRBV7-2	TRBJ2-7	TRBD1	-	TGTGCCAGCACCCGGGACAGGGTAAGCTACGAGCAGTACTTC	CASTRDRVSYEQYF
TRBV30	TRBJ1-1	-	-	TGTGCCTGGGCCGTGACAGAGAACACTGAAGCTTTCTTT	CAWAVTENTEAFF
TRBV7-2	TRBJ2-3	TRBD1	-	TGTGCCAGCAGCTTAGAAGGCAGGGGGCGGGATACGCAGTATTTT	CASSLEGRGRDTQYF
TRBV5-4	TRBJ2-2	TRBD2	-	TGTGCCAGCAGCGGACTAGCGGGGGCGAACACCGGGGAGCTGTTTTTT	CASSGLAGANTGELFF
TRBV29-1	TRBJ1-1	-	-	TGCAGCGTCTTGACTGGCCCCGCTGAAGCTTTCTTT	CSVLTGPAEAFF
TRBV6-2/TRBV6-3	TRBJ2-5	-	few	TGTGCCAGCAGTTACGGAAGTGGTTCTAGGGGGGAGACCCAGTACTTC	CASSYGSGSRGETQYF
TRBV19	TRBJ2-3	-	-	TGTGCCAGTACCTCTCTCCCCTTCGGTAATACGCAGTATTTT	CASTSLPFGNTQYF
TRBV4-3	TRBJ2-3	TRBD1	-	TGCGCCAGCAGCCAAGATCTGTCAGGGACAGGGACCCGCACAGATACGCAGTATTTT	CASSQDLSGTGTRTDTQYF
TRBV7-2	TRBJ1-6	-	-	TGTGCCAGCAGCCCGACACGGGCCTCAGGGAATTCACCCCTCCACTTT	CASSPTRASGNSPLHF
TRBV5-1	TRBJ1-1	TRBD1	-	TGCGCCAGCACCGACTCAGGGGGAACTGAAGCTTTCTTT	CASTDSGGTEAFF
TRBV18	TRBJ2-4	TRBD2	-	TGTGCCAGCTCACCCCTCGGGACTAGCGGGGTAGCCAAAAACATTCAGTACTTC	CASSPLGTSGVAKNIQYF
TRBV30	TRBJ2-3	TRBD2	once	TGTGCCTGGAGTGAGGGGACTAGCGGGGTCACAGATACGCAGTATTTT	CAWSEGTSGVTDTQYF
TRBV27	TRBJ2-5	TRBD2	once	TGTGCCAGCAGTATAAGCGGGGGGGCGGTCGAGACCCAGTACTTC	CASSISGGAVETQYF
TRBV6-4	TRBJ1-2	TRBD1	-	TGTGCCAGCAGTGACTCCGGGACAGGGAGCTACACCTTC	CASSDSGTGSYTF
TRBV4-3	TRBJ2-2	-	-	TGCGCCAGCAGCCGCGAGCAGGGTTATGCCGGGGAGCTGTTTTTT	CASSREQGYAGELFF
TRBV30	TRBJ1-4	-	-	TGTGCCTGGAGTGTCTCTTGGGGAGGTCGGGAAAAACTGTTTTTT	CAWSVSWGGREKLFF
TRBV30	TRBJ2-5	-	-	TGTGCCTGGAGTAACTACGGTGAGACCCAGTACTTC	CAWSNYGETQYF
TRBV3-1/TRBV3-2	TRBJ2-1	TRBD2	-	TGTGCCAGCAGCCCCTGGACTAGCGGGGGGGTCCCAACCTCTTACAATGAGCAGTTCTTC	CASSPWTSGGVPTSYNEQFF